A single sample gave rise to the 9 T cell receptor beta chains below, sequenced in a study of blood T cell repertoires in COVID-19. Produced via immunoSEQ multiplex PCR; TCRdb's table is partial and in-frame only. Among about 480,000 clones, around 90% were seen once, and the ten largest hold 7.5% to 9%. The source material was peripheral blood. These receptors were taken from a woman aged 45-65 years with COVID-19, enrolled during active disease.

The CDR3: CASSYSGRAFF. CDR3 in DNA: TGTGCCAGCAGTTACTCTGGGAGAGCTTTCTTT. V and J are TRBV6-5 and TRBJ1-1; D is unresolved. The germline V gene encodes CDR1 MNHEY and CDR2 SVGAGI. This CDR3 contains 11 residues. V lost 0 bases to trimming and J lost 10 bases, with 6 bases between them.

The chain has TRBV18 and TRBJ2-3; D may be TRBD2 (6 bases). Between the trimmed V and J ends, which lost 6 bases and 2 bases, there was a span of 12 bases. Germline V gene data show CDR1 as KGHSH and CDR2 as LQKENI. The CDR3 sequence is 14 residues long. The CDR3 reads CASSPRTTTDTQYF. For the CDR3, the DNA is TGTGCCAGCTCCCCGAGGACTACCACAGATACGCAGTATTTT.

The V gene is TRBV7-2, the J gene TRBJ2-1; 11 nucleotides align to TRBD2. Looked up from germline, CDR1 is SGHTA and CDR2 is FQGNSA. V lost 4 bases and J lost 8; bases outside the gene matches: 10. This CDR3 has 16 amino acids. The CDR3 DNA sequence: TGTGCCAGCAGCTCCTCGTTAGCGGGGGGGCGAGATGAGCAGTTCTTC. It encodes CASSSSLAGGRDEQFF.

The rearrangement links TRBV7-6 to TRBJ1-1; tentatively, D is TRBD1 (6 bases). Germline V gives CDR1 SGHVS, CDR2 FNYEAQ. The CDR3 sequence is 13 residues long. V was clipped by 1 base and J by 5 bases, with 8 bases between them. DNA of the CDR3: TGTGCCAGCAGCTTAGGCCAGGGGACTGAAGCTTTCTTT. Amino acid sequence: CASSLGQGTEAFF.

The chain couples TRBV5-1 to TRBJ2-5; the match to TRBD2 covers 12 bases. CDR1 SGHRS and CDR2 YFSETQ come from the germline V gene. CDR3 length equals 16 residues. J was trimmed by 4 bases and V by 4 bases; bases with no gene match: 8. The CDR3 nucleotides read TGCGCCAGCAGCACGGGTGGACTAGCGGGGAGAGAGACCCAGTACTTC. This sequence encodes CASSTGGLAGRETQYF.

The chain recombines TRBV4-2 with TRBJ2-7, with 10 bases that match TRBD1. The CDR3 totals 14 residues. J gave up 4 bases and V 4 bases, and 4 bases lay outside the gene matches. Germline CDR1 reads LGHNA; CDR2 reads YNFKEQ. This chain's CDR3 is CASSRDRGQYEQYF. CDR3 nucleotides: TGTGCCAGCAGCCGCGACAGGGGGCAGTACGAGCAGTACTTC.

The V call is TRBV2, the J call TRBJ1-1, with D tentatively TRBD1 (5 bases). The length of the CDR3 is 15 residues. Germline V gives CDR1 SNHLY, CDR2 FYNNEI. Deletions cut 8 bases from V and 0 bases from J, with 16 bases between. CDR3: CASALGDAMNTEAFF. The CDR3 DNA reads as TGTGCCAGCGCGTTAGGGGATGCGATGAACACTGAAGCTTTCTTT.

CDR3 amino acids: CASSQIGGRNEQFF. CDR3 coding DNA: TGTGCCAGCAGCCAAATAGGAGGGCGCAATGAGCAGTTCTTC. The V call is TRBV3-1 (or the pseudogene TRBV3-2), the J call TRBJ2-1; TRBD2 is a possible D gene (6 bases). Germline values: CDR1 LGHDT, CDR2 YNNKEL (reference sequence). The CDR3 extends over 14 amino acids. The V and J ends lost 2 bases and 6 bases respectively, with 11 bases between them.

The count of this clone is one. Different DNA sequences within this sample yield the same CDR3. The CDR3: CASSSGGPYEQYF. The CDR3 DNA reads as TGTGCCAGCAGTTCCGGGGGACCCTACGAGCAGTACTTC. The J gene is TRBJ2-7, the V gene TRBV12-3 or TRBV12-4; tentative D call: TRBD2 (6 bases). The V and J ends lost 4 bases and 2 bases respectively, with 9 bases between them. This CDR3 is 13 amino acids long.